These 10 T cell receptor beta chains were all obtained from the same sample, sequenced in a study of blood T cell repertoires in COVID-19. TCRdb's copy holds only in-frame clones and misses some; the assay was immunoSEQ multiplex PCR. Among about 370,000 clones listed, about 90% were seen once. The sequencing sample was made of peripheral blood. Every receptor here comes from a woman aged 25 to 39 with COVID-19, enrolled during active disease.

This chain uses TRBV5-1 with TRBJ2-5; 8 bases map to TRBD2. Germline V gene lookup returns CDR1 SGHRS and CDR2 YFSETQ. Trimming took 0 bases from V and 4 from J; bases not matched to a gene: 8. This CDR3 is 16 amino acids long. The CDR3 nucleotides are TGCGCCAGCAGCTTGGAGCGGGCGGGAGGAGGAGAGACCCAGTACTTC. Its translation: CASSLERAGGGETQYF.

There are a few counts of this clone. The chain combines TRBV5-1 with TRBJ1-2, with 9 bases aligning to TRBD1. V trimming: 6 bases; J trimming: 3 bases; junction bases outside the gene matches: 12. This CDR3 has 16 amino acids. Germline CDR1 reads SGHRS; CDR2 reads YFSETQ. The CDR3 loop is CASKGRQGVWDYGYTF. The CDR3 nucleotides are TGCGCCAGCAAGGGGAGACAGGGGGTATGGGACTATGGCTACACCTTC. Drawing the rest from reference TRBV5-1 and TRBJ1-2, the complete variable domain is KAGVTQTPRYLIKTRGQQVTLSCSPISGHRSVSWYQQTPGQGLQFLFEYFSETQRNKGNFPGRFSGRQFSNSRSEMNVSTLELGDSALYLCASKGRQGVWDYGYTFGSGTRLTVV.

The chain links TRBV29-1 to TRBJ2-7; possible D gene TRBD2, 5 bases. V shed 7 bases and J shed 3 bases, with 16 bases lying between them. Germline V CDR1 and CDR2: SQVTM, ANQGSEA. The CDR3 runs to 13 residues. In DNA, the CDR3 is TGCAGCGCCGGAGGAGGCATAATCTACGAGCAGTACTTC. Encoded protein: CSAGGGIIYEQYF.

The chain combines TRBV30 with TRBJ1-1; 9 bases map to TRBD1. This CDR3 spans 16 amino acids. J lost 5 bases, V lost 0 bases, and 10 bases had no gene match. Per the germline V gene, CDR1 is GTSNPN and CDR2 is SVGIG (reference sequence). CDR3 loop: CAWSVPQGDRDTEAFF. The DNA of the CDR3 is TGTGCCTGGAGTGTACCCCAGGGGGACAGGGATACTGAAGCTTTCTTT.

This rearrangement joins TRBV30 to TRBJ2-7; 14 bases agree with TRBD2. Per the germline V gene, CDR1 is GTSNPN and CDR2 is SVGIG (reference sequence). This CDR3 has 13 residues. The V and J ends lost 4 bases and 7 bases, in that order; junction bases with no gene match: 3. CDR3 in amino acids: CAWTGLAGDEQYF. The CDR3 bases are TGTGCCTGGACGGGACTAGCGGGAGATGAGCAGTACTTC. Filled out from reference TRBV30 and TRBJ2-7, the complete variable domain reads SQTIHQWPATLVQPVGSPLSLECTVEGTSNPNLYWYRQAAGRGLQLLFYSVGIGQISSEVPQNLSASRPQDRQFILSSKKLLLSDSGFYLCAWTGLAGDEQYFGPGTRLTVT.

The CDR3 sequence: CASIGEFDEQYF. DNA for the CDR3: TGTGCCAGCATCGGGGAATTCGACGAGCAGTACTTC. The V and J genes are TRBV28 and TRBJ2-7; a weak D match, TRBD2 (5 bases). Trimming removed 7 bases at V and 5 bases at J, with 12 bases between. This CDR3 is 12 amino acids long. Germline-derived CDR1 and CDR2 are MDHEN and SYDVKM.

The rearrangement joins TRBV12-2 to TRBJ2-3; the table names TRBD2, a call not compared with the DNA. TRBV12-2 is described as a pseudogene. CDR3 length equals 15 residues. CDR3 sequence (DNA): TGTGCAAGTCGCTTAGCGTTCGAGAGGCCAGATACGCAGTATTTT. It yields the protein CASRLAFERPDTQYF.

This chain connects TRBV5-1 to TRBJ2-7; TRBD2 matches at 11 bases. The CDR3 spans 13 residues. The germline gives CDR1 SGHRS, CDR2 YFSETQ. With V trimmed by 5 bases and J by 5 bases, 3 bases remained unmatched. This CDR3 is CASSTSGSDEQYF. The CDR3 DNA reads as TGCGCCAGCAGTACTAGCGGGAGTGACGAGCAGTACTTC. Filled out from reference TRBV5-1 and TRBJ2-7, the complete variable domain reads KAGVTQTPRYLIKTRGQQVTLSCSPISGHRSVSWYQQTPGQGLQFLFEYFSETQRNKGNFPGRFSGRQFSNSRSEMNVSTLELGDSALYLCASSTSGSDEQYFGPGTRLTVT.

The V call is TRBV7-2, the J call TRBJ2-2; possible D gene TRBD2, 6 bases. V lost 4 bases and J 1 base, leaving 13 bases between the germline ends. This CDR3 is built from 16 residues. Germline-derived CDR1 and CDR2 are SGHTA and FQGNSA. The CDR3 here is CASSSSPRGNTGELFF. DNA for the CDR3: TGTGCCAGCAGCTCATCCCCGCGGGGGAACACCGGGGAGCTGTTTTTT.

The genes are TRBV2 and TRBJ2-5, with D perhaps TRBD2 (5 bases). The length of the CDR3 is 14 residues. CDR1 and CDR2 (germline): SNHLY, FYNNEI. V lost 5 bases to trimming and J lost 5 bases, with 15 bases between them. The CDR3 bases are TGTGCCAGCAGTCCTCTAGCTGTCGGGGAGACCCAGTACTTC. Protein sequence: CASSPLAVGETQYF.